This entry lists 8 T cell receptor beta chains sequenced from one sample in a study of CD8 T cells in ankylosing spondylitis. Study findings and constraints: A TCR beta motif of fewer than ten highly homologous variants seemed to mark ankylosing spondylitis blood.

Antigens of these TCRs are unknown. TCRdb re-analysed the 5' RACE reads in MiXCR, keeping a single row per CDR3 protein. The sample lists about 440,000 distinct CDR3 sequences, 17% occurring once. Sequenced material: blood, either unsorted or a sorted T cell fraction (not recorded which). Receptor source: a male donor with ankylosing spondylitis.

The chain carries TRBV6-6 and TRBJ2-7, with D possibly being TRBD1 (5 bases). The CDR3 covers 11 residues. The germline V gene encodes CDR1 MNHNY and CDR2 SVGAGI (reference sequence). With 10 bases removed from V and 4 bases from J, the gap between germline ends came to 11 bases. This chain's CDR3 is CATSRAYEQYF. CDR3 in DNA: TGTGCCACCAGCAGGGCGTACGAGCAGTACTTC.

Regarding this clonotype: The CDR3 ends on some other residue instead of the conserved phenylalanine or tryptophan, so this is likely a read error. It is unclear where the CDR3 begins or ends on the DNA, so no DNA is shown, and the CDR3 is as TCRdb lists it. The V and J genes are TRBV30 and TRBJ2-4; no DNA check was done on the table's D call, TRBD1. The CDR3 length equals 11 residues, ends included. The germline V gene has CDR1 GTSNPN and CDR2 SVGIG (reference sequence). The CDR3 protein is CAWIRGLTHPP.

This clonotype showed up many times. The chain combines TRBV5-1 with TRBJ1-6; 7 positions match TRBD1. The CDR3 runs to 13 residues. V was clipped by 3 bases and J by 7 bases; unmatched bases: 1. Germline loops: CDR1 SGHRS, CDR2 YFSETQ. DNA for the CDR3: TGCGCCAGCAGCTGGGGACAGAATTCACCCCTCCACTTT. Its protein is CASSWGQNSPLHF.

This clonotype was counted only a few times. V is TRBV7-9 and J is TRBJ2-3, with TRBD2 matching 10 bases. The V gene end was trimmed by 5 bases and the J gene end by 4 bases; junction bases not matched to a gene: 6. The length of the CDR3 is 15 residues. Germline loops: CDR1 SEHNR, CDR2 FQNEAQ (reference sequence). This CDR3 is CASSQGTSAADTQYF. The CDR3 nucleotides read TGTGCCAGCAGCCAGGGGACTAGCGCCGCAGATACGCAGTATTTT.

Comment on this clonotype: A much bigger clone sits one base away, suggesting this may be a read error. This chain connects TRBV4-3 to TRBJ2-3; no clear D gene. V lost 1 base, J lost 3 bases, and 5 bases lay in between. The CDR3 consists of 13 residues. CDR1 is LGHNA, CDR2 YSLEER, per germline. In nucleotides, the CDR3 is TGCGCCAGCAGCCAAGGTTTGACAGATACGCAGTATTTT. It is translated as CASSQGLTDTQYF.

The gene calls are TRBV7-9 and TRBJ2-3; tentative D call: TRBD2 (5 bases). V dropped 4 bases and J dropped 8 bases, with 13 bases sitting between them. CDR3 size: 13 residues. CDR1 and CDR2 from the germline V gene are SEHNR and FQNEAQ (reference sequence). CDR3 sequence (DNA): TGTGCCAGCAGCTCATATACTAGTTTTACGCAGTATTTT. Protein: CASSSYTSFTQYF.

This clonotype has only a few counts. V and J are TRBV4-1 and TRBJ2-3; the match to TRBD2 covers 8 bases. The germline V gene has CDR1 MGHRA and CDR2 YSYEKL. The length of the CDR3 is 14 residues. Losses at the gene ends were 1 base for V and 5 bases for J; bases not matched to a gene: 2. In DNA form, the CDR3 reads TGCGCCAGCAGCCAAGGCGCGGGGGGAGATACGCAGTATTTT. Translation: CASSQGAGGDTQYF.

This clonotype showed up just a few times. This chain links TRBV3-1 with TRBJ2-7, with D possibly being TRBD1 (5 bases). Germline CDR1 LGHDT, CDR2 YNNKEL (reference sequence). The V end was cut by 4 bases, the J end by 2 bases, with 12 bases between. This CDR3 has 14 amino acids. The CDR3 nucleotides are TGTGCCAGCAGCCGACAGTCCGGAACCTACGAGCAGTACTTC. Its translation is CASSRQSGTYEQYF.